The T cell receptor beta chain under discussion was sequenced for a study of T-cell reconstitution after alpha-beta-depleted transplantation in children. A TCRbeta library incorporating unique molecular identifiers was prepared. TCRdb re-called the PCR reads with MiXCR, one entry per CDR3 protein. The sample lists over 450,000 distinct CDR3 sequences, roughly 10% seen once, with 2% to 2.5% in the top ten. This clonotype was counted at least ten times. The target antigen is unknown. General study findings and limits: Several hundred expanded graft clones reportedly gave rise to the alpha-beta T cells present about two months after transplant. The authors attributed T-cell counts and diversity one year after transplant mostly to newly produced T cells.

The origin of this receptor is a child aged 2 to 10 with inherited bone marrow failure, due to receive a stem cell transplant. Source: PBMCs, taken before TCRalphabeta/CD19-depleted stem cell transplant.

CDR3 sequence: CSAVGPGRLWAYEQYF. The CDR3 DNA reads TGCAGTGCCGTAGGCCCAGGGAGGCTTTGGGCCTACGAGCAGTACTTC. The chain uses TRBV20-1 and TRBJ2-7; D is perhaps TRBD2 (6 bases). CDR1 and CDR2 from the germline V gene are DFQATT and SNEGSKA (reference sequence). There are 16 residues in the CDR3. With 6 bases removed from V and 2 bases from J, the gap between germline ends came to 23 bases.